The 20 T cell receptor beta chains presented below share a single source sample, sequenced in a study of T cells in Graves' hyperthyroidism and ophthalmopathy. RNA transcripts yielded amplified TCR beta CDR3 regions. In the first-round RT-PCR of the TCR CDR3, the HTBI primer set was used. TCRdb fed the multiplex PCR reads into MiXCR, producing one record per CDR3 protein. The table shows about 380,000 distinct CDR3 sequences, with 14% occurring only once. What was sequenced was blood. The receptors come from a woman in her 30s with Graves' ophthalmopathy.

The sample holds many counts of this clonotype. The chain uses TRBV18 and TRBJ1-2; D unclear. Between the trimmed V and J ends, which lost 0 bases and 7 bases, there was a span of 12 bases. Germline lookup yields CDR1 KGHSH and CDR2 LQKENI. This CDR3 region has 14 residues. The DNA of the CDR3 is TGTGCCAGCTCACCACCCCCCCCGACTGGTGGCTACACCTTC. Translation: CASSPPPPTGGYTF.

This clonotype turned up a few times. This sequence joins TRBV5-6 and TRBJ2-5; 8 bases line up with TRBD2. The CDR3 spans 19 residues. Per germline, CDR1 SGHDT and CDR2 YYEEEE. J gave up 1 base and V 2 bases, and 16 bases lay outside the gene matches. CDR3 residues: CASSFTHTLSGGSQETQYF. The CDR3 coding sequence is TGTGCCAGCAGCTTCACCCACACCCTAAGCGGGGGAAGCCAAGAGACCCAGTACTTC.

With respect to this clonotype: A read error may account for a junction end that differs from germline. The chain employs TRBV11-3 and TRBJ1-2; D is undetermined. The CDR3 extends over 13 amino acids. Germline CDR1 and CDR2: SGHNT and YENEEA. The CDR3 loop is CASSTHRPYDYTF. CDR3 DNA: TGTGCCAGCAGTACTCATCGGCCTTATGACTACACCTTC. Based on the CDR3 plus reference TRBV11-3 and TRBJ1-2, the full variable domain is EAGVVQSPRYKIIEKKQPVAFWCNPISGHNTLYWYLQNLGQGPELLIRYENEEAVDDSQLPKDRFSAERLKGVDSTLKIQPAELGDSAVYLCASSTHRPYDYTFGSGTRLTVV.

This chain links TRBV7-3 with TRBJ2-3; the D gene is possibly TRBD2 (5 bases). V was clipped by 5 bases and J by 4 bases, with 13 bases between them. From germline, CDR1 is SGHTA and CDR2 FQGTGA. The CDR3 consists of 14 residues. CDR3 amino acids: CASSGSLGSDTQYF. The CDR3 DNA follows: TGTGCCAGCAGCGGCTCACTAGGTTCAGATACGCAGTATTTT.

This clonotype was seen many times. The rearrangement links TRBV28 to TRBJ1-2, with D possibly being TRBD1 (6 bases). The germline gives CDR1 MDHEN, CDR2 SYDVKM. This CDR3 spans 12 amino acids. V was clipped by 8 bases and J by 4 bases, with 11 bases between them. DNA of the CDR3: TGTGCCAGCGGGGGCGAAAGCTATGGCTACACCTTC. This encodes CASGGESYGYTF.

For this clonotype: With a much larger clone just one base away, this may be a read error. The chain is built from TRBV29-1 and TRBJ1-1; no clear D. The length of the CDR3 is 14 residues. Germline CDR1 and CDR2: SQVTM and ANQGSEA. Trimming removed 4 bases from V and 1 base from J, with 13 bases in between. The CDR3 nucleotides are TGCAGCGTTGCTGGAGGTCGGGGGAACACTGAAGCTTTCTTT. It is translated as CSVAGGRGNTEAFF.

This clonotype was found many times. The rearrangement uses TRBV5-1 and TRBJ2-5; D remains unclear. Germline CDR1 and CDR2: SGHRS and YFSETQ. The CDR3 loop spans 14 amino acids. V dropped 3 bases and J dropped 5 bases, with 14 bases sitting between them. The CDR3 here is CASSSEQGRETQYF. In nucleotides, the CDR3 is TGCGCCAGCAGCTCAGAACAAGGCAGGGAGACCCAGTACTTC.

This clonotype was seen ten or more times. The V and J genes are TRBV18 and TRBJ1-2; D gene uncertain. The CDR3 covers 13 residues. CDR1 and CDR2 from the germline V gene are KGHSH and LQKENI. The V gene lost 5 bases and the J gene lost 3 bases, with 10 bases spanning the gap. The DNA of the CDR3 is TGTGCCAGCTCAGCCGACGGGCACTATGGCTACACCTTC. Protein: CASSADGHYGYTF.

This clonotype appeared many times. CDR3 in DNA: TGTGCCAGCAGTGTGCGTCAGGGGTATTCACCCCTCCACTTT. Translation gives CASSVRQGYSPLHF. The rearrangement uses TRBV2 and TRBJ1-6, with D tentatively TRBD1 (6 bases). V was shortened by 4 bases and J by 8 bases, with 12 bases between the two germline ends. Germline CDR1 and CDR2: SNHLY and FYNNEI. The CDR3 has 14 residues. The full variable domain, completed using reference TRBV2 and TRBJ1-6, is EPEVTQTPSHQVTQMGQEVILRCVPISNHLYFYWYRQILGQKVEFLVSFYNNEISEKSEIFDDQFSVERPDGSNFTLKIRSTKLEDSAMYFCASSVRQGYSPLHFGNGTRLTVT.

In this sample, this clonotype turned up many times. The chain carries TRBV20-1 and TRBJ1-2; D is possibly TRBD1 (6 bases). V lost 0 bases to trimming and J lost 4 bases, with 15 bases between them. The CDR3 totals 15 residues. The germline V gene has CDR1 DFQATT and CDR2 SNEGSKA (reference sequence). The CDR3, as DNA: TGCAGTGCTAGAGATATAGGGGGGGGAACCTATGGCTACACCTTC. Its translation is CSARDIGGGTYGYTF.

This chain joins TRBV28 and TRBJ2-1; the match to TRBD2 covers 13 bases. The V gene's germline CDR1 is MDHEN and CDR2 SYDVKM. V was pared by 4 bases and J by 7 bases, with 4 bases of the junction left unmatched. CDR3 size: 15 residues. The CDR3 reads CASSSRLAGGNEQFF. CDR3 bases: TGTGCCAGCAGTTCCCGACTAGCGGGGGGAAATGAGCAGTTCTTC. Looking up the rest from reference TRBV28 and TRBJ2-1 gives the full variable domain: DVKVTQSSRYLVKRTGEKVFLECVQDMDHENMFWYRQDPGLGLRLIYFSYDVKMKEKGDIPEGYSVSREKKERFSLILESASTNQTSMYLCASSSRLAGGNEQFFGPGTRLTVL.

This clonotype was detected ten times or more. This chain connects TRBV7-9 to TRBJ2-1; a weak D match, TRBD1 (7 bases). The CDR3 runs to 14 residues. The germline V gene encodes CDR1 SEHNR and CDR2 FQNEAQ (reference sequence). V was trimmed by 10 bases and J by 6 bases, leaving 19 bases between them. The CDR3 loop is CANRGYQEGNEQFF. CDR3 sequence (DNA): TGTGCCAACAGGGGCTACCAGGAGGGCAATGAGCAGTTCTTC.

This clonotype was seen at least ten times. The chain is built from TRBV11-2 and TRBJ2-5; 13 bases are shared with TRBD2. The CDR3 has 16 residues. CDR1 and CDR2 (germline): SGHAT, FQNNGV. V shed 5 bases, J shed 5 bases, and the junction held 8 bases outside the gene matches. CDR3 loop: CASSLTSGGLKETQYF. DNA for the CDR3: TGTGCCAGCAGCCTGACTAGCGGGGGGCTTAAGGAGACCCAGTACTTC.

The gene calls are TRBV7-3 and TRBJ2-3, with D maybe TRBD2 (5 bases). Germline lookup yields CDR1 SGHTA and CDR2 FQGTGA. Trimming took off 3 bases at V and 4 bases at J, with 14 bases between the two ends. The CDR3 loop spans 15 amino acids. For the CDR3, the DNA is TGTGCCAGCAGCTTGGGCCCAACCGGGGCAGATACGCAGTATTTT. This translates into CASSLGPTGADTQYF. Full variable domain (remainder filled in from reference TRBV7-3 and TRBJ2-3): GAGVSQTPSNKVTEKGKYVELRCDPISGHTALYWYRQSLGQGPEFLIYFQGTGAADDSGLPNDRFFAVRPEGSVSTLKIQRTERGDSAVYLCASSLGPTGADTQYFGPGTRLTVL.

This clonotype was seen more than once but under ten times. V is TRBV7-8 and J is TRBJ1-2, with D uncertain. The CDR3 covers 14 residues. The V and J ends lost 1 base and 1 base respectively, with 7 bases between them. Germline assignment: CDR1 SGHVS and CDR2 FQNEAQ. This CDR3 reads CASSLDTINYGYTF. As DNA, the CDR3 is TGTGCCAGCAGCTTAGATACGATTAACTATGGCTACACCTTC.

This clonotype was seen many times. The V call is TRBV27, the J call TRBJ2-3, with 7 bases fitting TRBD2. Germline V lookup: CDR1 MNHEY, CDR2 SMNVEV (reference sequence). The CDR3 has 16 residues. J was trimmed by 2 bases and V by 2 bases; bases with no gene match: 7. The CDR3 is CASSLVPGGNTDTQYF. The CDR3 DNA sequence: TGTGCCAGCAGTTTAGTTCCGGGGGGTAACACAGATACGCAGTATTTT.

This clonotype was seen at least ten times. The chain is built from TRBV28 and TRBJ2-2; D gene uncertain. This CDR3 contains 12 residues. From germline, CDR1 is MDHEN and CDR2 SYDVKM. Between the trimmed V and J ends, which lost 7 bases and 2 bases, there was a span of 5 bases. The CDR3: CASTLNTGELFF. In DNA form, the CDR3 reads TGTGCCAGCACCCTTAACACCGGGGAGCTGTTTTTT.

The rearrangement uses TRBV27 and TRBJ2-5, with 9 bases matching TRBD2. The CDR3 sequence is 15 residues long. The V gene's germline CDR1 is MNHEY and CDR2 SMNVEV (reference sequence). V lost 11 bases and J lost 5; bases outside the gene matches: 15. CDR3 sequence: CASWRGGKAVETQYF. CDR3 nucleotide sequence: TGTGCCTCTTGGCGGGGGGGGAAGGCGGTGGAGACCCAGTACTTC.

At least ten counts were recorded for this clonotype. At one boundary the junction diverges from the germline segment, which might be a read error. The rearrangement links TRBV6-1 to TRBJ2-5, with D possibly matching TRBD2 (5 bases). This CDR3 has 14 residues. Per the germline V gene, CDR1 is MNHNS and CDR2 is SASEGT. CDR3 region: CASSYFGEKESQYF. Written as DNA, the CDR3 is TGTGCCAGCAGTTACTTCGGGGAGAAAGAGTCCCAGTACTTC.

This clonotype has a count of ten or more. This chain joins TRBV11-2 and TRBJ2-7; 8 bases are shared with TRBD1. The germline V gene has CDR1 SGHAT and CDR2 FQNNGV. This CDR3 has 12 amino acids. V trimming: 5 bases; J trimming: 6 bases; junction bases outside the gene matches: 3. CDR3 loop: CASSRDRGEQYF. In nucleotides, the CDR3 is TGTGCCAGCAGCCGTGACAGGGGCGAGCAGTACTTC.